A selection of T cell receptor beta chains follows, all from one sample in a study of CD8+ T cells in alopecia areata. The data were produced by immunoSEQ multiplex PCR, yet TCRdb's version contains in-frame clones alone and is incomplete. The profile shows under 250,000 clones, around three fifths of them singletons. Specimen: CD8+ T cells sorted from blood. All receptors come from a human donor in good health. The CDR3 runs from the conserved cysteine through the conserved F or W. Fields, in order: CDR3 length, J gene, V gene, CDR3 protein.

length: 14
J: TRBJ1-5
V: TRBV6-1
CDR3: CASSEIENTGSQHF

length: 14
J: TRBJ1-2
V: TRBV6-6
CDR3: CASSYHKAESGYTF

length: 11
J: TRBJ1-3
V: TRBV2
CDR3: CASTTGNTIYF

length: 14
J: TRBJ1-2
V: TRBV5-1
CDR3: CASSLGAGLYGYTF

length: 13
J: TRBJ2-2
V: TRBV29-1
CDR3: CSVVATNTGELFF

length: 15
J: TRBJ1-5
V: TRBV7-8
CDR3: CASSGAQGDNQPQHF

length: 15
J: TRBJ2-1
V: TRBV13
CDR3: CASNFQGGSYNEQFF

length: 13
J: TRBJ1-2
V: TRBV29-1
CDR3: CSVAPWGDEGYTF

length: 14
J: TRBJ2-3
V: TRBV9
CDR3: CASSPSRRTDTQYF

length: 15
J: TRBJ1-1
V: TRBV7-9
CDR3: CASSSSGTDNTEAFF

length: 15
J: TRBJ1-5
V: TRBV15
CDR3: CATSHPDRGHQPQHF

length: 16
J: TRBJ1-5
V: TRBV6-6
CDR3: CASSYPPLGGNQPQHF

length: 15
J: TRBJ1-6
V: TRBV9
CDR3: CASKEGDSKNSPLHF

length: 17
J: TRBJ1-1
V: TRBV7-9
CDR3: CASSLGGADLMNTEAFF

length: 13
J: TRBJ2-7
V: TRBV29-1
CDR3: CSVVVGGSDEQYF

length: 12
J: TRBJ1-1
V: TRBV2
CDR3: CASCSMNTEAFF

length: 14
J: TRBJ1-1
V: TRBV2
CDR3: CASSETGVATEAFF

length: 12
J: TRBJ1-1
V: TRBV29-1
CDR3: CSVGGTGFGAFF

length: 15
J: TRBJ1-5
V: TRBV28
CDR3: CASVLGTASNQPQHF

length: 13
J: TRBJ1-5
V: TRBV7-9
CDR3: CASSPNSNQPQHF

length: 17
J: TRBJ1-1
V: TRBV7-9
CDR3: CASSPKTPPGENTEAFF

length: 13
J: TRBJ1-1
V: TRBV6-5
CDR3: CASSYYRGTEAFF

length: 15
J: TRBJ1-2
V: TRBV30
CDR3: CAWSTNRGFIYGYTF

length: 13
J: TRBJ1-6
V: TRBV29-1
CDR3: CSAGTGLGSPLHF

length: 15
J: TRBJ2-5
V: TRBV2
CDR3: CASSDPTGGNKTQYF

length: 15
J: TRBJ1-1
V: TRBV28
CDR3: CASSSAGGRGTEAFF

length: 14
J: TRBJ2-3
V: TRBV11-2
CDR3: CASSLGERGFTQYF

length: 13
J: TRBJ2-3
V: TRBV4-1
CDR3: CASSRPLTDTQYF

length: 15
J: TRBJ2-7
V: TRBV5-6
CDR3: CASSLSWTDPYEQYF

length: 16
J: TRBJ2-1
V: TRBV7-9
CDR3: CASSSPGLAGYNEQFF

length: 13
J: TRBJ1-1
V: TRBV9
CDR3: CASKRGQDTEAFF

length: 15
J: TRBJ2-2
V: TRBV4-2
CDR3: CASSHGTDSTGELFF

length: 15
J: TRBJ1-2
V: TRBV5-1
CDR3: CASSRTGQANYGYTF

length: 15
J: TRBJ2-5
V: TRBV27
CDR3: CASSLRGGAGETQYF

length: 13
J: TRBJ2-3
V: TRBV7-9
CDR3: CASAEGSQDTQYF

length: 12
J: TRBJ1-1
V: TRBV29-1
CDR3: CSVEQGDTEAFF

length: 18
J: TRBJ2-3
V: TRBV13
CDR3: CASSSLDPGLTNLDTQYF

length: 17
J: TRBJ2-3
V: TRBV19
CDR3: CASSSYSTGEPTDTQYF

length: 12
J: TRBJ2-7
V: TRBV5-6
CDR3: CASSLAKYEQYF

length: 15
J: TRBJ2-7
V: TRBV2
CDR3: CASSVRGQGDYEQYF

length: 15
J: TRBJ2-5
V: TRBV21-1
CDR3: CASSRLAGGQETQYF

length: 17
J: TRBJ1-5
V: TRBV23-1
CDR3: CASSRGTGDGSNQPQHF

length: 11
J: TRBJ1-2
V: TRBV10-2
CDR3: CASINTDGYTF

length: 14
J: TRBJ2-7
V: TRBV6-5
CDR3: CASSLAAGPYEQYF

length: 14
J: TRBJ1-1
V: TRBV27
CDR3: CASSPTGWNTEAFF

length: 16
J: TRBJ1-2
V: TRBV5-1
CDR3: CASSASRGGPPYGYTF

length: 11
J: TRBJ1-5
V: TRBV12-5
CDR3: CASGSVQPQHF

length: 13
J: TRBJ2-3
V: TRBV7-9
CDR3: CASSPLTGTGPYF

length: 11
J: TRBJ2-1
V: TRBV7-9
CDR3: CASSLNNEQFF

length: 13
J: TRBJ1-6
V: TRBV6-4
CDR3: CASSDSGNSPLHF

length: 12
J: TRBJ2-7
V: TRBV29-1
CDR3: CSVLHSSYEQYF

length: 16
J: TRBJ2-4
V: TRBV10-2
CDR3: CASSESIGVGGNIQYF

length: 14
J: TRBJ2-5
V: TRBV30
CDR3: CAWSPGAIQETQYF

length: 17
J: TRBJ2-3
V: TRBV7-9
CDR3: CASSLEGRTLDTDTQYF

length: 14
J: TRBJ1-2
V: TRBV27
CDR3: CASKRGQGGYGYTF

length: 15
J: TRBJ1-5
V: TRBV23-1
CDR3: CASSRGGFGYQPQHF

length: 17
J: TRBJ1-5
V: TRBV9
CDR3: CASSVEGAGMGNQPQHF